The sequence of this T cell receptor beta chain was determined in a study of CD8 T cell repertoires and HIV-1 epitope variants. Study-wide results and caveats: The TAALDMSHF plasma variant had no responses, unlike KF9 (roughly 5 clonotypes) and HW9 (one).

In regard to this clone: Its antigen is undetermined.

Measured with immunoSEQ multiplex PCR; TCRdb has only the in-frame clones, and not every one. The table records fewer than 6,500 clones, around 66% of them present only once. The sequenced material came from cultured CD8+ T cells derived from PBMCs. The receptor was derived from a male donor with HIV.

The CDR3 loop is CASRSLIGNQPQHF. CDR3 sequence (DNA): TGTGCCAGTAGGTCTCTAATTGGCAATCAGCCCCAGCATTTT. This chain uses TRBV19 with TRBJ1-5; D uncertain. This CDR3 spans 14 amino acids. V shed 6 bases and J shed 2 bases, with 11 bases lying between them. Looked up from germline, CDR1 is LNHDA and CDR2 is SQIVND (reference sequence).